This T cell receptor (beta chain) was identified in a study of cytomegalovirus exposure and HLA in healthy donors. Overall study findings and caveats: Among CMV-associated TCR beta chains, most appeared HLA-restricted in a later analysis. A later analysis linked around 17,000 TCR beta sequences to HLA alleles at 0.05 false discovery rate. There were several of the most significant clusters that appeared linked to common viral pathogens in a later analysis.

In germline, CDR1 is GTSNPN, CDR2 SVGIG (reference sequence). This CDR3 is 16 amino acids long. V lost 2 bases, J lost 0 bases, and 17 bases lay in between. As regards this clone: Its antigen remains unknown.

PCR used 60 Vbeta primers and 13 Jbeta primers. Authors' data handling: The authors later counted some 76 million unique TCR beta chains, roughly 10 million of them shared. Some clones are missing from TCRdb's copy, which holds only in-frame ones; the method was immunoSEQ multiplex PCR. The V and J calls and the clone size are those of that table, but D and trimming were determined from the DNA. This table holds 150,000 to 200,000 clones, more than 65% found once. V usage is TRBV30 and J usage is TRBJ2-7, with D perhaps matching TRBD2 (5 bases). This clonotype was obtained from a man aged 45-65 years in good health and CMV-seropositive. The sequencing sample was made of PBMCs. The CDR3: CAWSPGLLGDSYEQYF. The CDR3 DNA reads as TGTGCCTGGAGTCCTGGGCTGCTCGGGGACTCCTACGAGCAGTACTTC.